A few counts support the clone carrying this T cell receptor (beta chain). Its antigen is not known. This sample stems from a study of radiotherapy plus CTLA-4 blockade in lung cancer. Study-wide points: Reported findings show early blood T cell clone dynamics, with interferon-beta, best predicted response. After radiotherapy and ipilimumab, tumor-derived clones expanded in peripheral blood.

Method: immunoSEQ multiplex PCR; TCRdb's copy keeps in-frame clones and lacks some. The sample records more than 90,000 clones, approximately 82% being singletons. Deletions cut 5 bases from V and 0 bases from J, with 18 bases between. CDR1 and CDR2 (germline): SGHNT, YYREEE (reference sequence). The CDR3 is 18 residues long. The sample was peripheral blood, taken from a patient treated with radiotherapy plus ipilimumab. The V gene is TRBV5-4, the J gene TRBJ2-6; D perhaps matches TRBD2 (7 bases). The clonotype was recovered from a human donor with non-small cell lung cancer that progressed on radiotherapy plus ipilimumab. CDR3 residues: CASRRGGVSSSGANVLTF. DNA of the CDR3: TGTGCCAGCAGGAGGGGGGGAGTTTCTAGCTCTGGGGCCAACGTCCTGACTTTC.